This T cell receptor beta chain was obtained from a study of cytomegalovirus exposure and HLA in healthy donors. Study-wide points: Earlier analysis looked at TCR beta V segments, and most were productive about 90% or about 30% of the time.

13 Jbeta primers and 60 Vbeta primers were used for the PCR. Data came from immunoSEQ multiplex PCR; TCRdb stores just in-frame clones and leaves some out. The sample includes some 170,000 clones, more than 65% seen only once; the top ten take 4.7%. Notes on this clone: Its antigen remains unidentified.

V trimming: 5 bases; J trimming: 3 bases; junction bases outside the gene matches: 9. The germline V gene has CDR1 MNHNY and CDR2 SVGAGI (reference sequence). This CDR3 is 16 amino acids long. The receptor was isolated from a man aged 18 to 35 in good health and CMV-seropositive. The material sequenced was PBMCs. This rearrangement joins TRBV6-6 to TRBJ2-2; 7 nucleotides match TRBD1. The CDR3 region is CASSLRRDRYTGELFF. In DNA, the CDR3 is TGTGCCAGCAGTCTTAGACGGGACAGATACACCGGGGAGCTGTTTTTT.